What follows is one TCR beta chain and its context. What it binds is unknown. There are 12 residues in the CDR3. The V segment lost 9 bases and the J segment 7 bases; nucleotides outside the gene matches: 7. This sample is drawn from a study of a mutant IDH1 vaccine in newly diagnosed glioma. Notes on the study in general: No link was apparently found between pseudoprogression and changes in top peripheral T cell clonotypes.

Indicated time point: baseline, week 1 (first vaccination visit). Sample treatment: pre-vaccination baseline after standard-of-care therapy. The repertoire was sequenced with immunoSEQ multiplex PCR; TCRdb's copy has only in-frame clones and lacks some. The data show around 30,000 clones, over 60% seen once. This specimen was peripheral blood mononuclear cells (PBMCs), taken from a glioma patient treated with radiotherapy, temozolomide or both. This chain joins TRBV23-1 and TRBJ1-2; 8 bases fit TRBD1. TRBV23-1 counts as an open reading frame of uncertain function. This sequence originates from a man between 50 and 59 years old with glioma. Some clones in this sample may be carry-over from other donors' samples. CDR3 sequence: CARQGAPPGYTF. The CDR3 DNA reads TGCGCCAGGCAGGGGGCGCCGCCTGGCTACACCTTC.